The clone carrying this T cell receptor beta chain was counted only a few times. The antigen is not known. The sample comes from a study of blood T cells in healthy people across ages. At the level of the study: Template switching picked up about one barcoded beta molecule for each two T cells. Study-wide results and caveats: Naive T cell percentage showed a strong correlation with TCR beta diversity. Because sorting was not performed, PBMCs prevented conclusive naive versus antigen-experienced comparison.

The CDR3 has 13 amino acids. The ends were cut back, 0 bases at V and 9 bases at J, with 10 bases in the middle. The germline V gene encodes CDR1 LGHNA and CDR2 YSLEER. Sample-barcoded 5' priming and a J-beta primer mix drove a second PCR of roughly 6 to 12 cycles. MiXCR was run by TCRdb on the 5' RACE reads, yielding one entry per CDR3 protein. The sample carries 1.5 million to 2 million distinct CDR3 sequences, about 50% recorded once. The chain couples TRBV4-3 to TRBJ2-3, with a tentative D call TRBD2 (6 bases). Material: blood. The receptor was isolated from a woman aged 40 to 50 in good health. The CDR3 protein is CASSQDFGGTQYF. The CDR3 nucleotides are TGCGCCAGCAGCCAAGATTTTGGAGGGACGCAGTATTTT.